These 11 T cell receptor beta chains share one sample of origin, sequenced in a study of blood T cell repertoires in COVID-19. The protocol was immunoSEQ multiplex PCR, while the TCRdb copy is restricted to in-frame clones and leaves out a portion. The table includes some 250,000 clones, 88% detected once. Sequences were obtained from peripheral blood. Receptors were obtained from a human donor in a cohort sampled during active COVID-19.

V and J are TRBV21-1 and TRBJ1-1; the tabulated D call, TRBD1, remains unverified against the DNA. TRBV21-1 has pseudogene status. The CDR3 has 16 residues. The CDR3 DNA reads TGTGCCAGCAGCCAGGGGGACAGGCTTATGAACACTGAAGCTTTCTTT. This gives the protein CASSQGDRLMNTEAFF.

The chain couples TRBV7-9 to TRBJ2-3; 16 bases align to TRBD2. Germline values: CDR1 SEHNR, CDR2 FQNEAQ (reference sequence). The CDR3 loop spans 18 amino acids. The J segment lost 2 bases and the V segment lost 5 bases, leaving 7 bases of the junction unmatched. The CDR3 region has the DNA TGTGCCAGCAGCACCGCCGGGACTAGCGGGGGGGACACAGATACGCAGTATTTT. Translated, it gives CASSTAGTSGGDTDTQYF. Full variable domain (outside the CDR3, taken from reference TRBV7-9 and TRBJ2-3): DTGVSQNPRHKITKRGQNVTFRCDPISEHNRLYWYRQTLGQGPEFLTYFQNEAQLEKSRLLSDRFSAERPKGSFSTLEIQRTEQGDSAMYLCASSTAGTSGGDTDTQYFGPGTRLTVL.

This CDR3 is CASSLQGASNQPQHF. The CDR3 DNA reads as TGTGCCAGCAGCTTACAGGGGGCTAGCAATCAGCCCCAGCATTTT. J is TRBJ1-5 and V is TRBV7-2; 8 bases match TRBD1. After removal of 2 bases from V and 0 bases from J, the junction contained 0 bases not matched to a gene. The CDR3 runs 15 residues. The germline gives CDR1 SGHTA, CDR2 FQGNSA.

The genes are TRBV11-3 and TRBJ2-5; 14 positions match TRBD2. The CDR3 runs 16 residues. Per germline, CDR1 SGHNT and CDR2 YENEEA. The trim removed 5 bases at V and 4 bases at J, leaving 6 bases unmatched. CDR3 protein: CASSPGLAGEGETQYF. The CDR3 nucleotides read TGTGCCAGCAGCCCGGGACTAGCGGGAGAGGGAGAGACCCAGTACTTC.

The chain employs TRBV7-2 and TRBJ2-5; D is ambiguous. Trimming cost V 4 bases and J 4 bases, with 10 bases left between them. The CDR3 length is 13 residues. Germline lookup yields CDR1 SGHTA and CDR2 FQGNSA. CDR3 residues: CASSSGPRETQYF. In DNA, the CDR3 is TGTGCCAGCAGCTCCGGTCCTCGAGAGACCCAGTACTTC.

The CDR3 here is CAGTTGTVLHEQYF. The DNA of the CDR3 is TGTGCCGGCACGACCGGGACAGTCCTCCACGAGCAGTACTTC. The rearrangement links TRBV6-5 to TRBJ2-7, with 7 bases that match TRBD1. Unmatched junction bases numbered 15, after V lost 11 bases and J lost 5 bases. The germline V gene has CDR1 MNHEY and CDR2 SVGAGI. There are 14 residues in the CDR3.

The J gene is TRBJ1-1, the V gene TRBV6-5; perhaps TRBD1 as D (5 bases). V was cut by 6 bases and J by 6 bases, with 8 bases left in between. Germline V gene sequence: CDR1 MNHEY, CDR2 SVGAGI. The CDR3 totals 11 residues. CDR3 DNA: TGTGCCAGCAGGCGACAGTCTGAAGCTTTCTTT. Its translation is CASRRQSEAFF.

This clone was seen a single time. The chain uses TRBV13 and TRBJ1-1; TRBD1 is a possible D gene (5 bases). The CDR3 consists of 13 residues. V was cut by 5 bases and J by 2 bases, with 9 bases left in between. Germline V gene sequence: CDR1 PRHDT, CDR2 FYEKMQ (reference sequence). As DNA, the CDR3 is TGTGCCAGCAGCGGAGGGGTAAACACTGAAGCTTTCTTT. As protein: CASSGGVNTEAFF.

The rearrangement links TRBV9 to TRBJ2-4; 7 bases agree with TRBD2. Germline V gene data show CDR1 as SGDLS and CDR2 as YYNGEE. V gave up 0 bases and J gave up 5 bases; unmatched junction bases: 8. CDR3 size: 16 residues. The CDR3 here is CASSVVGAGSQNIQYF. The CDR3 bases are TGTGCCAGCAGCGTAGTTGGAGCGGGAAGCCAAAACATTCAGTACTTC.

The rearrangement uses TRBV19 and TRBJ2-1, with 7 bases matching TRBD1. The germline V gene has CDR1 LNHDA and CDR2 SQIVND (reference sequence). After removal of 4 bases from V and 4 bases from J, the junction contained 7 bases not matched to a gene. CDR3 size: 15 residues. As DNA, the CDR3 is TGTGCCAGTAGTACCGGACAGGACCGGTACAATGAGCAGTTCTTC. Its translation: CASSTGQDRYNEQFF.

The rearrangement joins TRBV28 to TRBJ2-5; TRBD2 matches 9 bases. This CDR3 has 15 residues. J was trimmed by 3 bases and V by 6 bases; bases with no gene match: 8. Germline V gives CDR1 MDHEN, CDR2 SYDVKM. CDR3 protein: CASSHLSGGEETQYF. In DNA form, the CDR3 reads TGTGCCAGCAGCCATCTTAGCGGGGGCGAAGAGACCCAGTACTTC.